The next 9 T cell receptor beta chains were all read from a single sample in a study of blood T cell repertoires in COVID-19. Assay: immunoSEQ multiplex PCR; the TCRdb copy retains only in-frame clones and omits some. Of tens of thousands of clones listed, roughly 93% are singletons. Sequences were obtained from peripheral blood. Receptors originate from a human donor in a cohort sampled during active COVID-19.

This chain connects TRBV5-1 to TRBJ2-7; D remains ambiguous. Trimming removed 2 bases from V and 3 bases from J, with 3 bases in between. Germline CDR1 SGHRS, CDR2 YFSETQ. The CDR3 has 11 residues. The CDR3 DNA is TGCGCCAGCAGCTTCAACTACGAGCAGTACTTC. Translating gives CASSFNYEQYF.

The gene calls are TRBV27 and TRBJ1-5; no definite D call. The CDR3 has 16 amino acids. V lost 6 bases and J 4 bases, leaving 19 bases between the germline ends. Looked up from germline, CDR1 is MNHEY and CDR2 is SMNVEV (reference sequence). The CDR3 here is CASSLIGADPNQPQHF. The DNA of the CDR3 is TGTGCCAGCAGCCTCATTGGAGCGGACCCGAATCAGCCCCAGCATTTT.

The chain combines TRBV4-2 with TRBJ2-3; 11 nucleotides line up with TRBD2. Germline values: CDR1 LGHNA, CDR2 YNFKEQ. The CDR3 runs to 17 residues. V lost 2 bases to trimming and J lost 5 bases; unmatched junction nucleotides: 9. The DNA of the CDR3 is TGTGCCAGCAGCCAACTTAGCGGGAGGGCCCATGTAGATACGCAGTATTTT. Its protein product is CASSQLSGRAHVDTQYF.

The chain combines TRBV6-1 with TRBJ2-7, with TRBD2 identical over 8 bases. Germline lookup yields CDR1 MNHNS and CDR2 SASEGT. J gave up 0 bases and V 4 bases, and 11 bases lay outside the gene matches. There are 17 residues in the CDR3. The CDR3 sequence: CASSARPTSGFSYEQYF. CDR3 nucleotide sequence: TGTGCCAGCAGTGCTCGCCCCACTAGCGGTTTCTCCTACGAGCAGTACTTC.

The chain recombines TRBV2 with TRBJ2-7; possibly TRBD1 for D (6 bases). This CDR3 spans 15 amino acids. Germline values: CDR1 SNHLY, CDR2 FYNNEI. The V and J ends lost 0 bases and 3 bases respectively, with 12 bases between them. The CDR3 region is CASSEAGALIYEQYF. CDR3 nucleotide sequence: TGTGCCAGCAGTGAAGCGGGGGCCCTTATCTACGAGCAGTACTTC.

This clone was detected only once. The chain recombines TRBV15 with TRBJ1-5; 8 bases are a match to TRBD1. CDR1 and CDR2 from the germline V gene are LNHNV and YYDKDF (reference sequence). The CDR3 runs 13 residues. Losses at the gene ends were 5 bases for V and 6 bases for J; bases not matched to a gene: 3. CDR3: CATSLQGAQPQHF. In DNA, the CDR3 is TGTGCCACCAGCCTGCAGGGGGCTCAGCCCCAGCATTTT. Supplemented by reference TRBV15 and TRBJ1-5, the full variable domain reads DAMVIQNPRYQVTQFGKPVTLSCSQTLNHNVMYWYQQKSSQAPKLLFHYYDKDFNNEADTPDNFQSRRPNTSFCFLDIRSPGLGDTAMYLCATSLQGAQPQHFGDGTRLSIL.

The chain is built from TRBV7-9 and TRBJ2-7; D is possibly TRBD1 (5 bases). CDR1 is SEHNR and CDR2 is FQNEAQ in the germline V gene (reference sequence). The CDR3 runs 14 residues. The V end was cut by 5 bases, the J end by 0 bases, with 11 bases between. CDR3 nucleotides: TGTGCCAGCAGCCGACACGACAGCTCCTACGAGCAGTACTTC. This translates into CASSRHDSSYEQYF.

CDR3 bases: TGTGCCAGTAGTCCCCGGGACAGGGTTTCCTACAATGAGCAGTTCTTC. Amino acids: CASSPRDRVSYNEQFF. The chain couples TRBV19 to TRBJ2-1, with TRBD1 identical over 9 bases. Trimming cost V 5 bases and J 1 base; bases outside gene matches: 6. The CDR3 length is 16 residues. The germline V gene encodes CDR1 LNHDA and CDR2 SQIVND (reference sequence).

The V call is TRBV6-6, the J call TRBJ1-2, with a weak D call TRBD1 (5 bases). Germline-derived CDR1 and CDR2 are MNHNY and SVGAGI (reference sequence). The ends were cut back, 5 bases at V and 2 bases at J, with 15 bases in the middle. The CDR3 is 15 residues long. DNA for the CDR3: TGTGCCAGCAGTCTCGGATCCCAGGGAAACTATGGCTACACCTTC. Its translation is CASSLGSQGNYGYTF.